The sequence of this T cell receptor beta chain was determined in a study of CD8+ T cells in alopecia areata. Study-wide results and caveats: An increase in clonality over normal scalp was evident in lesional scalp, especially alopecia totalis/universalis. Scalp samples also yield sequences of resident alphabeta T cells from normal skin. Patients showed less clear TCR sequence sharing than mice, possibly partly because of HLA diversity.

Trimming removed 6 bases from V and 3 bases from J, with 24 bases in between. The CDR3 spans 18 residues. CDR1 SEHNR and CDR2 FQNEAQ come from the germline V gene (reference sequence). CD4+ and CD8+ T cells were sorted from PBMCs. The sequencing template was cDNA reverse transcribed from extracted RNA. The data were produced by immunoSEQ multiplex PCR, yet TCRdb's version contains in-frame clones alone and is incomplete. Seen here are approximately 98,000 clones, roughly 64% observed once, and the top ten hold roughly 20%. Regarding this clone: No antigen is known for it.

What was sequenced was CD8+ T cells sorted from blood. This sequence joins TRBV7-9 and TRBJ2-4; D not resolved. This clonotype was obtained from a human donor in good health. The CDR3 DNA reads TGTGCCAGCAGTCCAGCGTCCTACAAAATCCCCCACAAAAACATTCAGTACTTC. Its protein is CASSPASYKIPHKNIQYF.